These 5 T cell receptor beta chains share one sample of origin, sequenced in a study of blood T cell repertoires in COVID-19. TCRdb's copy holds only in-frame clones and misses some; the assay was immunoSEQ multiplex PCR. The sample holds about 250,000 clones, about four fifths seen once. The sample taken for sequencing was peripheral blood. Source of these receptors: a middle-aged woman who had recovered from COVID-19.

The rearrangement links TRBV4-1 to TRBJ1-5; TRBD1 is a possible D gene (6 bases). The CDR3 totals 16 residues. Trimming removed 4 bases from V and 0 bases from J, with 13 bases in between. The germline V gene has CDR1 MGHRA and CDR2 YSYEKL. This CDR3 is CASSPTGGNSNQPQHF. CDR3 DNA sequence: TGCGCCAGCAGCCCCACGGGGGGCAATAGCAATCAGCCCCAGCATTTT.

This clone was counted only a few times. In DNA, the CDR3 is TGCGCCAGCAGCCCGCAAGGGGGATATGGAAACACCATATATTTT. Protein: CASSPQGGYGNTIYF. The V gene is TRBV5-1, the J gene TRBJ1-3; D is possibly TRBD1 (6 bases). Germline CDR1 SGHRS, CDR2 YFSETQ. The ends were cut back, 4 bases at V and 3 bases at J, with 14 bases in the middle. This CDR3 region has 15 residues.

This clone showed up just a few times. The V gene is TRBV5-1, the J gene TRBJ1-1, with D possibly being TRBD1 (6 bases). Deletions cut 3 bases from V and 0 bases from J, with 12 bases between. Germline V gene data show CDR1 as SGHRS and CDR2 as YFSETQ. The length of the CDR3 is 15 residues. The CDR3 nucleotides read TGCGCCAGCAGCTCGGATACAGGGATGAACACTGAAGCTTTCTTT. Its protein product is CASSSDTGMNTEAFF.

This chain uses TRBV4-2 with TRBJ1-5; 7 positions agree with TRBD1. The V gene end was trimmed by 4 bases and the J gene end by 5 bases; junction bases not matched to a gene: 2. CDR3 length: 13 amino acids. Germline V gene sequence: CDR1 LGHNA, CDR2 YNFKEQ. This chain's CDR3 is CASSPDRDQPQHF. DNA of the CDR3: TGTGCCAGCAGCCCCGACAGGGATCAGCCCCAGCATTTT.

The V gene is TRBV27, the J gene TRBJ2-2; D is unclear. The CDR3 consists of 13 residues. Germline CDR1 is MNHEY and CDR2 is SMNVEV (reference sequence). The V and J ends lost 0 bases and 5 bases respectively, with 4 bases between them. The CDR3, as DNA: TGTGCCAGCAGTTTATCGAGAACCGGGGAGCTGTTTTTT. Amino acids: CASSLSRTGELFF.